A selection of T cell receptor beta chains follows, all from one sample in a study of identical twins. TCRdb re-called the 5' RACE reads with MiXCR, one entry per CDR3 protein. The profile shows about 720,000 distinct CDR3 sequences, roughly 18% of them singletons. This same sample was also part of a study on T cells expressing NK-cell markers.

The sequenced sample consisted of PBMCs. Every receptor here comes from a woman between 18 and 29 years old in good health. The conserved cysteine and the conserved F or W are not part of the CDR3 here.

>TRBJ2-1|TRBV20-1
SARAGYNEQF
>TRBJ1-2|TRBV5-6
ASSLRRLDYGYT
>TRBJ1-2|TRBV5-1
ASSTQTGSGYT
>TRBJ2-1|TRBV11-2
ASSPRGADNEQF
>TRBJ2-7|TRBV6-5
ASSYSRTKSSYEQY
>TRBJ2-3|TRBV5-6
ASKQSTDTQY
>TRBJ2-7|TRBV5-5
ASRPDGSYEQY
>TRBJ2-3|TRBV14
ASSQRQREDTQY
>TRBJ2-1|TRBV7-7
ASSPFSGSYNEQF
>TRBJ2-7|TRBV5-6
ASSSLSQGSGNEQY
>TRBJ2-5|TRBV20-1
SARGDRDGRETQY
>TRBJ2-1|TRBV27
ASSSSGLYNEQF
>TRBJ1-2|TRBV12-3/TRBV12-4
ASSFGGQSNYGYT
>TRBJ2-7|TRBV6-5
ASSSTGLADHYEQY
>TRBJ1-1|TRBV20-1
SAKRGGTEAF
>TRBJ2-1|TRBV7-2
ASSLEGLRVNEQF
>TRBJ2-7|TRBV6-5
ASSYRGTAYEQY
>TRBJ1-2|TRBV3-1
ASSHSTGSYGYT
>TRBJ2-3|TRBV20-1
SATSGRTDTQY
>TRBJ2-1|TRBV19
ASSRGTSSGSNEQF
>TRBJ2-6|TRBV27
ASSFPPEGSGANVLT
>TRBJ1-6|TRBV12-3/TRBV12-4
ASTSSYNSPLH
>TRBJ2-5|TRBV20-1
SARDLTGGPLGYQY
>TRBJ2-1|TRBV7-3
ASSLTRAPSRDEQF
>TRBJ1-1|TRBV20-1
SAGGSIGTEAF
>TRBJ1-2|TRBV4-3
ASSQVSGGYGYT
>TRBJ1-6|TRBV7-2
ASSFAPGQGRNSPLH
>TRBJ2-7|TRBV27
ASSSGQQYEQY
>TRBJ1-1|TRBV6-5
ASSYSLNLRAF
>TRBJ2-1|TRBV12-3/TRBV12-4
ASSFGAGGGYEQF
>TRBJ1-1|TRBV5-8
ASSLVREYAF
>TRBJ2-7|TRBV5-1
ASSPLPSGRTYEQY
>TRBJ2-1|TRBV7-9
ASSPALDHEQF
>TRBJ1-2|TRBV20-1
SAEPGTWGYT
>TRBJ2-1|TRBV12-3/TRBV12-4
ASRLLNEQF
>TRBJ2-3|TRBV12-3/TRBV12-4
ASSVGSPGSTQY
>TRBJ2-7|TRBV12-3/TRBV12-4
ASSTTSPPSEQY
>TRBJ2-6|TRBV20-1
CARDRRPLSGANVLT
>TRBJ2-4|TRBV4-3
ASSQDSVLAGGNIQY
>TRBJ2-3|TRBV24-1
ATSDPGSGMADTQY
>TRBJ1-4|TRBV20-1
SAGTGVKKLF
>TRBJ1-6|TRBV25-1
ASSEGVGNSPLH
>TRBJ1-4|TRBV20-1
SAHGDATNEKLF
>TRBJ2-2|TRBV12-5
ASGLNPNTGELF
>TRBJ2-5|TRBV29-1
SVGRLQETQY
>TRBJ1-1|TRBV6-5
ASSFGGQFEAF
>TRBJ2-3|TRBV7-8
ASKRQASTDTQY